This T cell receptor beta chain was found in a study of cytomegalovirus exposure and HLA in healthy donors. This clone appeared a few times. 13 Jbeta primers and 60 Vbeta primers were used for the PCR. Using immunoSEQ multiplex PCR, the repertoire was profiled, and TCRdb retains in-frame clones only, with some absent. This sample has about 150,000 clones; 60% to 70% occur once, and the top ten carry roughly 6.8%. Germline V gives CDR1 SEHNR, CDR2 FQNEAQ (reference sequence). CDR3 length: 15 residues. Deletions cut 1 base from V and 2 bases from J, with 9 bases between. The sequence derives from a woman aged 55-69 years in good health and CMV-seropositive. Sequencing input: PBMCs. The chain recombines TRBV7-9 with TRBJ2-1; D is perhaps TRBD2 (6 bases). The CDR3 nucleotides read TGTGCCAGCAGCTTAGTAGCGGATGCCTACAATGAGCAGTTCTTC. As protein: CASSLVADAYNEQFF.